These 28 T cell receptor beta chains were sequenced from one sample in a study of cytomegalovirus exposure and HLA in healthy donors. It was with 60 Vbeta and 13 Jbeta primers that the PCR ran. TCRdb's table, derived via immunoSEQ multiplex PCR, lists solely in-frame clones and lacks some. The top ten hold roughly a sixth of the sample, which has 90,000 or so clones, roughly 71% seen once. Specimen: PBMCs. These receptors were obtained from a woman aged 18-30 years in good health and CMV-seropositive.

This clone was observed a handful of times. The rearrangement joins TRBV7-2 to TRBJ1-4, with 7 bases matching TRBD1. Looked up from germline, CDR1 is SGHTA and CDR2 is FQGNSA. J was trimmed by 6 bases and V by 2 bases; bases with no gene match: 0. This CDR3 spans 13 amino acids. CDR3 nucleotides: TGTGCCAGCAGCTTACAGGGGGATGAAAAACTGTTTTTT. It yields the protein CASSLQGDEKLFF. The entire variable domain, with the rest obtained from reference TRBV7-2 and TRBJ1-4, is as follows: GAGVSQSPSNKVTEKGKDVELRCDPISGHTALYWYRQSLGQGLEFLIYFQGNSAPDKSGLPSDRFSAERTGGSVSTLTIQRTQQEDSAVYLCASSLQGDEKLFFGSGTQLSVL.

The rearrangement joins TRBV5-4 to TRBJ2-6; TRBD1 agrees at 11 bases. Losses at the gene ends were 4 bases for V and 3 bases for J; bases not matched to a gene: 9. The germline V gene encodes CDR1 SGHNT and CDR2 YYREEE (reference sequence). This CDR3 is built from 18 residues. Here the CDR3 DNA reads TGTGCCAGCAGCCCCCGGACAGGGGGCTTCGGTGGGGCCAACGTCCTGACTTTC. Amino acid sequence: CASSPRTGGFGGANVLTF.

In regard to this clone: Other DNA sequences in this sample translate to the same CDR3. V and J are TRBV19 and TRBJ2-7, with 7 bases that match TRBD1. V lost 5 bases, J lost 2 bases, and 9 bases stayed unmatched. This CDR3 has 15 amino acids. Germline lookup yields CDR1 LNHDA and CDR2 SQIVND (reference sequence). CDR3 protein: CASSPQHTGAYEQYF. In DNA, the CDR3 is TGTGCCAGTAGTCCACAGCATACAGGGGCCTACGAGCAGTACTTC.

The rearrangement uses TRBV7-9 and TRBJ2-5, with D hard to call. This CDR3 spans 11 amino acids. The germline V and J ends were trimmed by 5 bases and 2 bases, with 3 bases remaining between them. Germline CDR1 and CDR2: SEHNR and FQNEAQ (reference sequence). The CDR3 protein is CASSPQETQYF. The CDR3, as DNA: TGTGCCAGCAGCCCTCAAGAGACCCAGTACTTC. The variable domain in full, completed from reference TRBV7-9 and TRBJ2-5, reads DTGVSQNPRHKITKRGQNVTFRCDPISEHNRLYWYRQTLGQGPEFLTYFQNEAQLEKSRLLSDRFSAERPKGSFSTLEIQRTEQGDSAMYLCASSPQETQYFGPGTRLLVL.

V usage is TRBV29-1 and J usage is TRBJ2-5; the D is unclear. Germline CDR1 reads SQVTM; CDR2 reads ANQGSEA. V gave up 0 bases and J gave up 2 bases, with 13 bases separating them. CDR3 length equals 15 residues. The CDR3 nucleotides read TGCAGCGTTGAAGAGGGTGTCGGCAGGCAAGAGACCCAGTACTTC. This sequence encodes CSVEEGVGRQETQYF.

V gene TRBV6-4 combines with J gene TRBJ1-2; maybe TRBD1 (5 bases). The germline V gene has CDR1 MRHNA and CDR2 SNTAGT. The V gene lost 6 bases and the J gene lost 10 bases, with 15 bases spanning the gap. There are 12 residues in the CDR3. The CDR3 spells CASSRTGRTYTF. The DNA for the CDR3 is TGTGCCAGCAGCCGAACAGGACGGACCTACACCTTC.

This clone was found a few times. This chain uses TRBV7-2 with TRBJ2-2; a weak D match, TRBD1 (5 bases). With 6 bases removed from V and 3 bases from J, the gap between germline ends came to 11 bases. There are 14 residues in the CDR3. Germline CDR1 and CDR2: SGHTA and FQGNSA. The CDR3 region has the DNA TGTGCCAGCAGATCCTCCAGGGACACCGGGGAGCTGTTTTTT. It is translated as CASRSSRDTGELFF.

The CDR3 sequence: CASSRTGQDQPQHF. Written as DNA, the CDR3 is TGTGCCAGCTCCCGGACAGGGCAAGATCAGCCCCAGCATTTT. V and J are TRBV18 and TRBJ1-5; TRBD1 agrees at 8 bases. Germline V CDR1 and CDR2: KGHSH, LQKENI. After removal of 6 bases from V and 5 bases from J, the junction contained 6 bases not matched to a gene. The CDR3 extends over 14 amino acids.

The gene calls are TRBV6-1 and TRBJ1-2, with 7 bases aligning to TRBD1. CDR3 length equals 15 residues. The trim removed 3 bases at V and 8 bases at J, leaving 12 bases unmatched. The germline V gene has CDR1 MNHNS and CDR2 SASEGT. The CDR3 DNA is TGTGCCAGCAGTGAGGATAGGGGGCGGTTGAAGGGCTACACCTTC. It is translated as CASSEDRGRLKGYTF.

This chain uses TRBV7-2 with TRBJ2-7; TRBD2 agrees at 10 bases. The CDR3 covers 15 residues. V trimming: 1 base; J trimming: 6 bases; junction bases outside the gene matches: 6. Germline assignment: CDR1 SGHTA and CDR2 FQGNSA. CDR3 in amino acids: CASSLVAGGSIEQYF. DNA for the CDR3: TGTGCCAGCAGCTTAGTAGCGGGAGGTTCGATCGAGCAGTACTTC. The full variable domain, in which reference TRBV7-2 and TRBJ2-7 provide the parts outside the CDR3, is GAGVSQSPSNKVTEKGKDVELRCDPISGHTALYWYRQSLGQGLEFLIYFQGNSAPDKSGLPSDRFSAERTGGSVSTLTIQRTQQEDSAVYLCASSLVAGGSIEQYFGPGTRLTVT.

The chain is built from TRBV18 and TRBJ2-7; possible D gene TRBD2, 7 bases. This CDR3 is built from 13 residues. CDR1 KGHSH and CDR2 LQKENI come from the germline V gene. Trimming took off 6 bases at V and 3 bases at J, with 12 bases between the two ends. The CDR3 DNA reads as TGTGCCAGCTCTTGGGAGGGGGACTACGAGCAGTACTTC. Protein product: CASSWEGDYEQYF.

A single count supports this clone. The CDR3: CASSPLDSLTDTQYF. CDR3 nucleotide sequence: TGTGCCAGCTCACCGTTGGACAGTCTCACAGATACGCAGTATTTT. V and J are TRBV18 and TRBJ2-3; weak D call: TRBD1 (6 bases). The CDR3 runs to 15 residues. The V gene's germline CDR1 is KGHSH and CDR2 LQKENI. V was clipped by 3 bases and J by 2 bases, with 12 bases between them.

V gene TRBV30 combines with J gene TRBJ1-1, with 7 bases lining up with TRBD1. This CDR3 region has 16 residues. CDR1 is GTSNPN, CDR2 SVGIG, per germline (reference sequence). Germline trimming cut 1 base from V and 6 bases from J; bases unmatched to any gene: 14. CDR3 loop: CAWSGLQGSPNAEAFF. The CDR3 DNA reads TGTGCCTGGAGTGGGTTACAGGGGTCCCCCAACGCTGAAGCTTTCTTT.

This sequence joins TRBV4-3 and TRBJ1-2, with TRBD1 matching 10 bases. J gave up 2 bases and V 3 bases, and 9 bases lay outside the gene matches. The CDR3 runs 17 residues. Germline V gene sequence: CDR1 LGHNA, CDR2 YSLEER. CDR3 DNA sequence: TGCGCCAGCAGCCAGGGAAGGCTGGGACAGGGGAACTATGGCTACACCTTC. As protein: CASSQGRLGQGNYGYTF.

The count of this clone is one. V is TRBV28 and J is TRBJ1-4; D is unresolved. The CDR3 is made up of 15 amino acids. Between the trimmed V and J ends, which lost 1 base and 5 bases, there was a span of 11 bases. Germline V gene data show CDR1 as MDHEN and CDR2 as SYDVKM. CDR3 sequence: CASSLSLAGNEKLFF. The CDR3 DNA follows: TGTGCCAGCAGTTTATCCCTGGCAGGAAATGAAAAACTGTTTTTT.

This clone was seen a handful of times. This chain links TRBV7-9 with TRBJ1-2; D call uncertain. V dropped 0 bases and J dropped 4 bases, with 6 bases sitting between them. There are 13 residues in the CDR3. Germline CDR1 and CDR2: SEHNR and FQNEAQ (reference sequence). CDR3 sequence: CASSLASPYGYTF. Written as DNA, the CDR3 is TGTGCCAGCAGCTTAGCCTCCCCCTATGGCTACACCTTC.

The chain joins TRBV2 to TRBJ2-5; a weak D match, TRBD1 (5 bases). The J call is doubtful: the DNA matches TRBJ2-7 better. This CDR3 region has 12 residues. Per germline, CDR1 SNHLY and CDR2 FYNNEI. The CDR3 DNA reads TGTGCCAGCCGTGCAGGGTGGGGCGAGCAGTACTTC. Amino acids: CASRAGWGEQYF.

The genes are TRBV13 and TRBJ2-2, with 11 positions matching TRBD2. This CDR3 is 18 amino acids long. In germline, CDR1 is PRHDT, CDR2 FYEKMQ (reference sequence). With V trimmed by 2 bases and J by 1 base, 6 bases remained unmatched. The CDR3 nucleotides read TGTGCCAGCAGCTTAAGCATCGGACTAGCGGGGAACACCGGGGAGCTGTTTTTT. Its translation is CASSLSIGLAGNTGELFF.

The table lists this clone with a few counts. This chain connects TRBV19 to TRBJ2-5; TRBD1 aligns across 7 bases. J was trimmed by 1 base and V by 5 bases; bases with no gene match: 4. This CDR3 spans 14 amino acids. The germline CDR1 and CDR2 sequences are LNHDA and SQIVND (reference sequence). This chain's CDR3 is CASSPNRGQETQYF. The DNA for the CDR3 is TGTGCCAGTAGTCCGAACAGGGGCCAAGAGACCCAGTACTTC.

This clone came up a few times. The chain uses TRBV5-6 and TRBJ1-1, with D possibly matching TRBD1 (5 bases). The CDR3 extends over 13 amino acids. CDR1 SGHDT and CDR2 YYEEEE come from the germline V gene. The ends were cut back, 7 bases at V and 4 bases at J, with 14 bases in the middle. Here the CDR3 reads CASLRGGSTEAFF. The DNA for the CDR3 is TGTGCCAGCCTCCGGGGGGGGAGCACTGAAGCTTTCTTT.

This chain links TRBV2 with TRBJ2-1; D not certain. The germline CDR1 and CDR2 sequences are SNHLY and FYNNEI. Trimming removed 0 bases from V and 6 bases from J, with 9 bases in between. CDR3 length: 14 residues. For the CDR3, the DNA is TGTGCCAGCAGTGAAGCACAGCATCTCAATGAGCAGTTCTTC. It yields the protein CASSEAQHLNEQFF.

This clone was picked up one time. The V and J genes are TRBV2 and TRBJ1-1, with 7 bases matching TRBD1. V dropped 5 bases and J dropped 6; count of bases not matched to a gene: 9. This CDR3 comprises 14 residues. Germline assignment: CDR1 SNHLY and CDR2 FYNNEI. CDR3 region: CASSRRTGSAEAFF. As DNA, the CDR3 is TGTGCCAGCAGTAGGAGGACAGGCTCGGCTGAAGCTTTCTTT.

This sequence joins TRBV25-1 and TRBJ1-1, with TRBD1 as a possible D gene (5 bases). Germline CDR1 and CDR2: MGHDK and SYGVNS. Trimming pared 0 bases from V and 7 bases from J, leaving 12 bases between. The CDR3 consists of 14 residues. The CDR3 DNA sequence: TGTGCCAGCAGTGAATACTATTGGGGCAGTGAAGCTTTCTTT. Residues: CASSEYYWGSEAFF.

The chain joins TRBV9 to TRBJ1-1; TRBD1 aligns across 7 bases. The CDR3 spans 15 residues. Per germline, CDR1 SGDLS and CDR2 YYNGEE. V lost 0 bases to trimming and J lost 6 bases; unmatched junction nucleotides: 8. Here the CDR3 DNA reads TGTGCCAGCAGCGTAGGGACAGGCCCCTGGGCTGAAGCTTTCTTT. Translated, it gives CASSVGTGPWAEAFF.

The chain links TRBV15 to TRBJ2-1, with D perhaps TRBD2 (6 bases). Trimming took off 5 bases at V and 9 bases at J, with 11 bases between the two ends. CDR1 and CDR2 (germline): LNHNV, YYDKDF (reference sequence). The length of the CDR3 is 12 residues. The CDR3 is CATSPYGGEQFF. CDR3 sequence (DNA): TGTGCCACCAGCCCCTACGGGGGTGAGCAGTTCTTC. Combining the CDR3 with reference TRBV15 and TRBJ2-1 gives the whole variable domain DAMVIQNPRYQVTQFGKPVTLSCSQTLNHNVMYWYQQKSSQAPKLLFHYYDKDFNNEADTPDNFQSRRPNTSFCFLDIRSPGLGDTAMYLCATSPYGGEQFFGPGTRLTVL.

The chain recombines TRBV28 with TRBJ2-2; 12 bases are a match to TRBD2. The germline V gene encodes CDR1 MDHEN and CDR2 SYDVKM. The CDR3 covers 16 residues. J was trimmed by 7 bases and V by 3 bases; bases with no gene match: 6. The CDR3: CASSFELAGGSGELFF. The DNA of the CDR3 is TGTGCCAGCAGTTTTGAACTAGCGGGGGGTAGCGGGGAGCTGTTTTTT.

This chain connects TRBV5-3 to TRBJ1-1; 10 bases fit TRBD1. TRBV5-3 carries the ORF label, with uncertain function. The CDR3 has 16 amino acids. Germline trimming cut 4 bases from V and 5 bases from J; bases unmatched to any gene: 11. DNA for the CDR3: TGTGCCAGAAGCCCGACAGGGGGCGCATTTGGGACTGAAGCTTTCTTT. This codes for CARSPTGGAFGTEAFF.

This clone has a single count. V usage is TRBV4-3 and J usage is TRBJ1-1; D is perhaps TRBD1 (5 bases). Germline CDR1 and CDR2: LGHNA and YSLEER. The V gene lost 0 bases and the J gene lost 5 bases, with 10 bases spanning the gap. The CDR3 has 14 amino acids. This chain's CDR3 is CASSQEGARTEAFF. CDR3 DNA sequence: TGCGCCAGCAGCCAAGAAGGGGCGAGAACTGAAGCTTTCTTT.